This entry is about one T cell receptor beta chain. The antigen is undetermined. This CDR3 spans 16 amino acids. V was shortened by 0 bases and J by 0 bases, with 8 bases between the two germline ends. Germline-derived CDR1 and CDR2 are LGHNA and YSLEER. A second PCR, run for roughly 7 to 12 cycles, used a sample-barcoded 5' primer plus a J-beta primer mix. MiXCR was run by TCRdb on the 5' RACE reads, yielding one entry per CDR3 protein. The sample shows approximately 820,000 distinct CDR3 sequences, around 45% of them seen only once. The source of the sample is a study of blood T cells in healthy people across ages. Regarding the study as a whole: With unsorted PBMCs, a conclusive comparison of naive versus antigen-experienced cells was not possible. Donors of long life had a larger count of naive CD4+ cells and greater diversity than aged donors.

The chain couples TRBV4-3 to TRBJ1-4, with D uncertain. This clonotype originated in a man in his 60s in good health. The specimen sequenced was blood. CDR3 in DNA: TGCGCCAGCAGCCAAGACTTAGATGCAACTAATGAAAAACTGTTTTTT. Its protein is CASSQDLDATNEKLFF.